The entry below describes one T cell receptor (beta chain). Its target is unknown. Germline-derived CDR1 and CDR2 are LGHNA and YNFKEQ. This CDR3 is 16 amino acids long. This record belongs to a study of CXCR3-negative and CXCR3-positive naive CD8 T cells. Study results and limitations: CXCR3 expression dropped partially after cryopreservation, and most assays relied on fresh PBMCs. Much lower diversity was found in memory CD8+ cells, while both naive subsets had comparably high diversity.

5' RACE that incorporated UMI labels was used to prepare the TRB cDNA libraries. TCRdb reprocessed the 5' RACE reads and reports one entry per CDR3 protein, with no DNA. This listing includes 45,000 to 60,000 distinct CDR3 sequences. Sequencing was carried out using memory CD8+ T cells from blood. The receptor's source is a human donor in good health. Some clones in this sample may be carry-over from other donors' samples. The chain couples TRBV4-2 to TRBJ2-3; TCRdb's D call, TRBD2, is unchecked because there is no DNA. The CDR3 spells CASSRFLAGGTDTQYF.